This entry concerns a single TCR beta chain. What it recognizes is unknown. This specimen belongs to a study of T cell responses to AZD1222 COVID-19 vaccine. Profiled with immunoSEQ multiplex PCR; TCRdb holds only in-frame clones, not every one. The table records more than 20,000 clones, about nine tenths of them present only once. General study points: Clonal diversity may have been underestimated in mostly white British donors. Vaccine-associated CD4 TCRs ranged over spike, dominating at 160-218 and 743-854.

This specimen was peripheral blood, taken 28 days after the second AZD1222 dose. The source is an adult who received the AZD1222 COVID-19 vaccine.

CDR3 bases: TGTGCCAGCAGGCTGGGAATGGAGGACACCATATATTTT. This encodes CASRLGMEDTIYF. This chain joins TRBV28 and TRBJ1-3, with unresolved D. The CDR3 extends over 13 amino acids. The V gene's germline CDR1 is MDHEN and CDR2 SYDVKM. V gave up 6 bases and J gave up 8 bases, with 14 bases separating them.